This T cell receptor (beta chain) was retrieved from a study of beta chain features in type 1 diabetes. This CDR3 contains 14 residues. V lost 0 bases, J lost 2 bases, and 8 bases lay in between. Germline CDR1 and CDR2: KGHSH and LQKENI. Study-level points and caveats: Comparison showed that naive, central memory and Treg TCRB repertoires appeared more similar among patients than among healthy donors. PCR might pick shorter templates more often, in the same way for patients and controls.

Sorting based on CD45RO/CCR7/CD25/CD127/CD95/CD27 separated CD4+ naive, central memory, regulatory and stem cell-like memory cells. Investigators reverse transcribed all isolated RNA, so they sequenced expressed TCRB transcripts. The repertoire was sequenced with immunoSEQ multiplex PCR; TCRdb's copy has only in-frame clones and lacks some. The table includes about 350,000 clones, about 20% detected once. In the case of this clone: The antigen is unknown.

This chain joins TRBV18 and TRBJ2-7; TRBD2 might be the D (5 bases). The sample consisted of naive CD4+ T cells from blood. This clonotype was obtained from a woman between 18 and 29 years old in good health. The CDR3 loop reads CASSPPGEPYEQYF. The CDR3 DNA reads TGTGCCAGCTCACCACCGGGAGAACCCTACGAGCAGTACTTC. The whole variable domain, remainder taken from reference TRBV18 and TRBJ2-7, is NAGVMQNPRHLVRRRGQEARLRCSPMKGHSHVYWYRQLPEEGLKFMVYLQKENIIDESGMPKERFSAEFPKEGPSILRIQQVVRGDSAAYFCASSPPGEPYEQYFGPGTRLTVT.